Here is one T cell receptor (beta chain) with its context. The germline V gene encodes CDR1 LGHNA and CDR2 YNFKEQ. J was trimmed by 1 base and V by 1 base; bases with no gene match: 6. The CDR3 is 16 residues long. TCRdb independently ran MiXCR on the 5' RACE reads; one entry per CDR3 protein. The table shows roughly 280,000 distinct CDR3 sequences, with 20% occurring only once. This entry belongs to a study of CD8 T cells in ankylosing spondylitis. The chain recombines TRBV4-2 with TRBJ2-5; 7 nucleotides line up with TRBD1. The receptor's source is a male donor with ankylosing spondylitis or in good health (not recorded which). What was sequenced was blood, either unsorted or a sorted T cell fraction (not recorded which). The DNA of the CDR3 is TGTGCCAGCAGCCAAGCGACAGGGCAAACCCAAGAGACCCAGTACTTC. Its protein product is CASSQATGQTQETQYF.